A selection of T cell receptor beta chains follows, all from one sample in a study of cytomegalovirus exposure and HLA in healthy donors. Profiled with immunoSEQ multiplex PCR; TCRdb holds only in-frame clones, not every one. The repertoire includes about 200,000 clones, 82% of them detected once, and roughly 0.1% sits in the top ten. Sequences were obtained from PBMCs. The receptors were gathered from a boy between 2 and 10 years old in good health and CMV-seronegative. Each CDR3 is given with its conserved first and last residue. D genes are given only for firm matches. The size of a clone is reported for some rows only, either as once, few or many, or as a class for expanded clones.

CDR3 protein | CDR3 DNA | clone size | D gene | CDR3 length | J gene | V gene
CASSPPSITGPVGGSPLHF | TGTGCCAGCTCACCACCGAGCATAACAGGGCCCGTCGGTGGTTCACCCCTCCACTTT | NA | NA | 19 | TRBJ1-6 | TRBV18
CASSPGQHNSPLHF | TGTGCCAGCAGCCCGGGACAGCATAATTCACCCCTCCACTTT | NA | TRBD1 | 14 | TRBJ1-6 | TRBV6-6
CSVERLAGGTDTQYF | TGCAGCGTTGAAAGGCTAGCGGGGGGAACAGATACGCAGTATTTT | NA | TRBD2 | 15 | TRBJ2-3 | TRBV29-1
CASSELARTSYEQYF | TGTGCCAGCAGTGAACTAGCTCGGACCTCCTACGAGCAGTACTTC | NA | NA | 15 | TRBJ2-7 | TRBV6-1
CASSLGLTGGRETQYF | TGCGCCAGCAGCTTGGGGCTAACAGGGGGCAGGGAGACCCAGTACTTC | NA | TRBD1 | 16 | TRBJ2-5 | TRBV5-1
CASSFALAGTDTQYF | TGTGCCAGCAGCTTCGCCCTAGCGGGCACAGATACGCAGTATTTT | NA | TRBD2 | 15 | TRBJ2-3 | TRBV7-8
CASSLIAKSQHF | TGTGCCAGCAGTTTAATTGCTAAGTCCCAGCATTTT | NA | NA | 12 | TRBJ1-5 | TRBV28
CAISQRGAINEQFF | TGTGCCATCAGCCAGCGGGGGGCCATAAATGAGCAGTTCTTC | NA | TRBD2 | 14 | TRBJ2-1 | TRBV10-3
CASSLGWTGTGANVLTF | TGTGCCAGCAGCTTGGGCTGGACAGGGACTGGGGCCAACGTCCTGACTTTC | few | TRBD1 | 17 | TRBJ2-6 | TRBV5-6
CASSQGGGAQYF | TGTGCCAGCAGCCAAGGCGGGGGGGCCCAGTACTTC | once | TRBD2 | 12 | TRBJ2-5 | TRBV4-2
CASSTGGEETQYF | TGTGCCAGCAGCACCGGCGGGGAAGAGACCCAGTACTTC | NA | NA | 13 | TRBJ2-5 | TRBV9
CASSVQTESYEQYF | TGTGCCAGCTCAGTCCAGACAGAATCCTACGAGCAGTACTTC | NA | NA | 14 | TRBJ2-7 | TRBV18
CASSQVSGAFNQPQHF | TGCGCCAGCAGCCAAGTGTCAGGGGCGTTCAATCAGCCCCAGCATTTT | NA | NA | 16 | TRBJ1-5 | TRBV4-1
CASSYSRRSNTEAFF | TGTGCCAGCAGTTACTCGAGGAGATCGAACACTGAAGCTTTCTTT | NA | NA | 15 | TRBJ1-1 | TRBV6-5
CASSQATGVPLHF | TGCGCCAGCAGCCAAGCGACAGGGGTCCCCCTCCACTTT | NA | TRBD1 | 13 | TRBJ1-6 | TRBV4-3
CASSTQGLADTQYF | TGTGCCAGCAGCACCCAGGGGTTGGCAGATACGCAGTATTTT | NA | NA | 14 | TRBJ2-3 | TRBV9
CASTGGVYNEQFF | TGTGCCAGCACCGGGGGGGTATACAATGAGCAGTTCTTC | NA | TRBD2 | 13 | TRBJ2-1 | TRBV2
CASSPVARDTIYF | TGTGCCAGCTCACCGGTAGCCCGGGACACCATATATTTT | NA | NA | 13 | TRBJ1-3 | TRBV18
CASSGDGSPAAGELFF | TGCGCCAGCAGCGGTGACGGTTCGCCCGCGGCTGGGGAGCTGTTTTTT | NA | NA | 16 | TRBJ2-2 | TRBV5-1
CASSLESGGNTGELFF | TGTGCCAGCAGCTTGGAAAGCGGGGGGAACACCGGGGAGCTGTTTTTT | NA | TRBD2 | 16 | TRBJ2-2 | TRBV5-8
CSSSHRTGTYEQYF | TGTTCCAGCAGCCACCGGACAGGGACGTACGAGCAGTACTTC | NA | TRBD1 | 14 | TRBJ2-7 | TRBV7-9
CASSQDRGRSNQPQHF | TGTGCCAGCAGCCAAGATCGGGGTAGGAGCAATCAGCCCCAGCATTTT | NA | NA | 16 | TRBJ1-5 | TRBV5-4
CATSRTTPGAEGYTF | TGTGCCACCAGCCGAACCACCCCAGGGGCAGAAGGCTACACCTTC | NA | NA | 15 | TRBJ1-2 | TRBV15
CASRRYRGGNSPHHF | TGTGCCAGCAGACGATACAGGGGGGGAAATTCACCCCACCACTTT | once | TRBD1 | 15 | TRBJ1-6 | TRBV11-1
CASSYSVEVAYTEAFF | TGTGCCAGCAGTTACTCGGTTGAAGTAGCTTACACTGAAGCTTTCTTT | NA | NA | 16 | TRBJ1-1 | TRBV6-5
CASSLVEGAGTGELFF | TGTGCCAGCAGCTTAGTAGAGGGGGCCGGAACCGGGGAGCTGTTTTTT | NA | TRBD1 | 16 | TRBJ2-2 | TRBV7-9